What follows are 13 T cell receptor beta chains derived from one specimen sequenced in a study of PD-L1 blockade in urothelial cancer. TCRdb's copy holds only in-frame clones and misses some; the assay was immunoSEQ multiplex PCR. Of 70,000 to 75,000 clones listed, about four fifths are singletons. Time point denoted: pretreatment peripheral blood. The material was PBMCs, obtained around atezolizumab (anti-PD-L1) treatment. Receptor source: a woman between 70 and 85 years old with urothelial cancer.

The V gene is TRBV29-1, the J gene TRBJ1-2; no reliable D call. The CDR3 has 12 amino acids. The germline CDR1 and CDR2 sequences are SQVTM and ANQGSEA. Trimming took off 7 bases at V and 6 bases at J, with 15 bases between the two ends. The CDR3 DNA sequence: TGCAGCGCTGCCCGGGGAATTGATGGCTACACCTTC. Translated, it gives CSAARGIDGYTF.

Note on this clone: Other DNA sequences in this sample translate to the same CDR3. This chain uses TRBV4-1 with TRBJ1-5; no definite D call. Germline CDR1 reads MGHRA; CDR2 reads YSYEKL. Between the trimmed V and J ends, which lost 0 bases and 2 bases, there was a span of 5 bases. The CDR3 contains 14 residues. The CDR3 loop reads CASSQDRGNQPQHF. The CDR3 DNA sequence: TGCGCCAGCAGCCAAGATCGCGGCAATCAGCCCCAGCATTTT.

The chain is built from TRBV9 and TRBJ2-7, with TRBD2 matching over 8 bases. The CDR3 has 16 amino acids. Trimming cost V 4 bases and J 6 bases; bases outside gene matches: 15. Germline CDR1 and CDR2: SGDLS and YYNGEE. The CDR3 here is CASSPRGGAGVCEQYF. CDR3 sequence (DNA): TGTGCCAGCAGCCCGAGAGGGGGAGCGGGAGTGTGCGAGCAGTACTTC.

Note on this clone: This CDR3 is also generated by other DNA sequences in the sample. The CDR3 DNA reads as TGCAGCGTTGGGGGGGCCTACGAGCAGTACTTC. It codes for CSVGGAYEQYF. V gene TRBV29-1 combines with J gene TRBJ2-7; TRBD2 might be the D (6 bases). This CDR3 has 11 amino acids. Trimming left V 4 bases short and J 2 bases short, with 6 bases between. Germline V gene sequence: CDR1 SQVTM, CDR2 ANQGSEA.

The chain is built from TRBV28 and TRBJ2-5; 7 bases fit TRBD1. After removal of 6 bases from V and 2 bases from J, the junction contained 12 bases not matched to a gene. Germline CDR1 is MDHEN and CDR2 is SYDVKM. This CDR3 is built from 16 residues. CDR3 loop: CASRKTDRDRQETQYF. In DNA form, the CDR3 reads TGTGCCAGCAGGAAAACGGACCGGGACAGACAAGAGACCCAGTACTTC.

The J gene is TRBJ1-2, the V gene TRBV2, with a tentative D call TRBD1 (6 bases). CDR1 SNHLY and CDR2 FYNNEI come from the germline V gene. Trimming cost V 5 bases and J 6 bases, with 16 bases left between them. The CDR3 spans 14 residues. The CDR3 coding sequence is TGTGCCAGCAGTTATCTCGGGAGGGGGGATGGCTACACCTTC. It yields the protein CASSYLGRGDGYTF.

The chain carries TRBV30 and TRBJ2-3, with D possibly TRBD1 on 6 matching bases. V lost 4 bases, J lost 1 base, and 15 bases lay in between. This CDR3 region has 15 residues. From germline, CDR1 is GTSNPN and CDR2 SVGIG (reference sequence). The CDR3 DNA sequence: TGTGCCTGGATGGGGTTGGGACATGGCACAGATACGCAGTATTTT. As protein: CAWMGLGHGTDTQYF. Full variable domain (remainder filled in from reference TRBV30 and TRBJ2-3): SQTIHQWPATLVQPVGSPLSLECTVEGTSNPNLYWYRQAAGRGLQLLFYSVGIGQISSEVPQNLSASRPQDRQFILSSKKLLLSDSGFYLCAWMGLGHGTDTQYFGPGTRLTVL.

This clone was recorded a few times. V usage is TRBV4-1 and J usage is TRBJ1-4, with D possibly TRBD1 on 6 matching bases. This CDR3 comprises 15 residues. The germline V gene has CDR1 MGHRA and CDR2 YSYEKL. V gave up 1 base and J gave up 8 bases, with 14 bases separating them. In DNA form, the CDR3 reads TGCGCCAGCAGCCAAGGAGCAGGGGTACTCGAAAAACTGTTTTTT. This translates into CASSQGAGVLEKLFF.

This chain joins TRBV18 and TRBJ2-7; 8 bases are shared with TRBD1. The CDR3 loop spans 15 amino acids. Unmatched junction bases numbered 5, after V lost 0 bases and J lost 4 bases. Germline V gene sequence: CDR1 KGHSH, CDR2 LQKENI. This CDR3 is CASSPPPGQEYEQYF. As DNA, the CDR3 is TGTGCCAGCTCACCACCTCCGGGACAGGAGTACGAGCAGTACTTC. Using reference TRBV18 and TRBJ2-7 for the parts outside the CDR3, the full variable domain is NAGVMQNPRHLVRRRGQEARLRCSPMKGHSHVYWYRQLPEEGLKFMVYLQKENIIDESGMPKERFSAEFPKEGPSILRIQQVVRGDSAAYFCASSPPPGQEYEQYFGPGTRLTVT.

This clone was seen just once. The CDR3 coding sequence is TGCGCCAGCAGCCAACGGGGGGATAATGAAAAACTGTTTTTT. It encodes CASSQRGDNEKLFF. The chain is built from TRBV4-1 and TRBJ1-4, with a weak D call TRBD1 (5 bases). Germline lookup yields CDR1 MGHRA and CDR2 YSYEKL. The CDR3 runs 14 residues. The ends were cut back, 2 bases at V and 4 bases at J, with 8 bases in the middle.

The chain combines TRBV9 with TRBJ2-7; a possible D gene is TRBD2 (6 bases). V was shortened by 0 bases and J by 3 bases, with 10 bases between the two germline ends. Germline loops: CDR1 SGDLS, CDR2 YYNGEE. There are 14 residues in the CDR3. The CDR3 DNA reads as TGTGCCAGCAGCGTAGTAGCGGCGGGCTACGAGCAGTACTTC. Encoded protein: CASSVVAAGYEQYF.

The rearrangement links TRBV9 to TRBJ2-3; 7 positions match TRBD2. The CDR3 runs 14 residues. J lost 2 bases, V lost 1 base, and 1 base had no gene match. Germline lookup yields CDR1 SGDLS and CDR2 YYNGEE. CDR3 region: CASSVLADTDTQYF. CDR3 sequence (DNA): TGTGCCAGCAGCGTACTAGCGGACACAGATACGCAGTATTTT.

This CDR3 reads CASSRRSGNTEAFF. The CDR3 DNA reads TGTGCCAGCAGCCGGAGATCTGGGAACACTGAAGCTTTCTTT. The gene calls are TRBV7-2 and TRBJ1-1; D not resolved. V lost 5 bases and J lost 1, with 11 bases in between. The CDR3 has 14 amino acids. The germline CDR1 and CDR2 sequences are SGHTA and FQGNSA.